The clone carrying this T cell receptor beta chain was seen many times. Its antigen remains unknown. TCR beta CDR3 sequences were amplified from RNA transcripts. The HTBI primer set was used in a first-round RT-PCR of the TCR CDR3. TCRdb processed the multiplex PCR reads anew with MiXCR; each CDR3 protein has one entry. The sample consists of more than 300,000 distinct CDR3 sequences, around 13% of them appearing once. CDR1 and CDR2 from the germline V gene are SGHNT and YENEEA. V was trimmed by 7 bases and J by 3 bases, leaving 15 bases between them. CDR3 length: 14 residues. These data originate in a study of T cells in Graves' hyperthyroidism and ophthalmopathy. Study-level findings and limits: The model predicted ophthalmopathy a median around six months before onset. Through a model of 13 V-J features, ophthalmopathy was separated from stable hyperthyroidism.

Diagnosis relied on clinical symptoms, serum thyroxine and TRAb, thyroid ultrasound and orbital computed tomography. Roughly 9.1 ml of fresh peripheral blood supplied the PBMCs. The receptor's source is a woman aged 25 to 39 with Graves' ophthalmopathy. V and J are TRBV11-3 and TRBJ2-5; D possibly matches TRBD1 or TRBD2 (6 bases each). The sample comprised blood. The CDR3 bases are TGTGCCAGCACCGGGCAGGGGAGGAAAGAGACCCAGTACTTC. Translation gives CASTGQGRKETQYF.